This T cell receptor beta chain was documented in a study of shared clonotypes between healthy human individuals. A CD45RA-negative memory subset and a CD45RA+ naive subset were separated from the CD4+ cells. CDR1 and CDR2 (germline): MNHEY, SVGAGI. The CDR3 runs to 13 residues. Trimming removed 6 bases at V and 5 bases at J, with 13 bases between. In the case of this clone: The antigen is not known.

Study-wide results and caveats: Tissue TCR repertoires likely differ from these blood-only repertoires.

Assay: immunoSEQ multiplex PCR; the TCRdb copy retains only in-frame clones and omits some. The table shows roughly 2.2 million clones, with 85% to 95% occurring only once. This sequence was found in a man between 18 and 29 years old in good health. Some clones in this sample may be carry-over from other donors' samples. V gene TRBV6-5 combines with J gene TRBJ2-5; a weak D match, TRBD2 (5 bases). Input material: naive CD4+ T cells from PBMCs. The sample's subset: CD45RA+ positively selected. CDR3 in amino acids: CASRLGGSETQYF. DNA of the CDR3: TGTGCCAGCAGACTAGGCGGCTCCGAGACCCAGTACTTC.